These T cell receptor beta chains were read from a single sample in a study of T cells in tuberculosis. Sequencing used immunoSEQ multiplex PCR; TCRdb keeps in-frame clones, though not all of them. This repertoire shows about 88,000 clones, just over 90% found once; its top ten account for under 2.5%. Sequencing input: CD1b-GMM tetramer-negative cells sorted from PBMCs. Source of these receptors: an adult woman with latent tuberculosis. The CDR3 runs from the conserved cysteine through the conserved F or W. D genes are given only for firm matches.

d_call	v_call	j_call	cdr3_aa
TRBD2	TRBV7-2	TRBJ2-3	CASSLVRLAGGQDTQYF
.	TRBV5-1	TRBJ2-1	CASSMGTRPYNEQFF
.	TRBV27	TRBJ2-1	CASSLGSSYNEQFF
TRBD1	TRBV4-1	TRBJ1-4	CASSQGAGQGFAGLFF
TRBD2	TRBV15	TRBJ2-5	CATSLGGRAETQYF
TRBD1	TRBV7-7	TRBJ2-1	CASSRDRNNEQFF
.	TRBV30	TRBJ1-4	CAWRVPRIFSEKLFF
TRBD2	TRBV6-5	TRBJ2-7	CASSYSRGGSSYEQYF
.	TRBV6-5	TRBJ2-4	CASRPSGSKNIQYF
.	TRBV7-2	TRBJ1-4	CASSLGGGLGEKLFF
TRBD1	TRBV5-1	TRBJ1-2	CASSWGQVDGYTF
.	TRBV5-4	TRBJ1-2	CASSLVRVGYTF
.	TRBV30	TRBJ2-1	CAWSGGSPNEQFF
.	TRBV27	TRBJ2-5	CASSFSTRNQETQYF
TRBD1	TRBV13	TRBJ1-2	CASSLWTGNYGYTF
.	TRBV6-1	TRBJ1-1	CASHLSGQPNTEAFF
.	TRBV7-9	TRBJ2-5	CASGDQYQETQYF
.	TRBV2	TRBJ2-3	CASSGGGTDTQYF